The rows below give T cell receptor beta chains drawn from one sample of a study of T cells in localized non-small cell lung cancer. The assay was immunoSEQ multiplex PCR, and TCRdb's table has in-frame clones only and misses some. The table has 30,000 to 35,000 clones, 85% to 90% seen once. This specimen consisted of peripheral blood, obtained before any cancer treatment. These receptors were obtained from a woman aged 40-70 years with stage I lung adenocarcinoma. Each CDR3 is given without its conserved first and last residue. Fields, in order: V gene, J gene, CDR3 protein.

V: TRBV7-9; J: TRBJ2-1; CDR3: ASSLAGQDKYNEQF
V: TRBV5-6; J: TRBJ1-5; CDR3: ASSLAGAVQPQH
V: TRBV4-1; J: TRBJ2-7; CDR3: ASSQDEGAYEQY
V: TRBV23-1; J: TRBJ1-5; CDR3: ASIPLGQKQPQH
V: TRBV4-2; J: TRBJ2-7; CDR3: ASSQDGSQGAPYEQY
V: TRBV5-1; J: TRBJ2-5; CDR3: ASCPGGYQETQY
V: TRBV5-6; J: TRBJ2-7; CDR3: ASSPWGGPHEQY
V: TRBV6-1; J: TRBJ2-2; CDR3: ASSELRGRTGELF
V: TRBV9; J: TRBJ2-7; CDR3: ASSFNDRVGEQY
V: TRBV4-1; J: TRBJ1-1; CDR3: ASSRAGWVKNTEAF
V: TRBV10-3; J: TRBJ1-6; CDR3: AITVSRDENSPLH
V: TRBV27; J: TRBJ2-3; CDR3: ASSLYVVSGGEWDTQY
V: TRBV7-3; J: TRBJ1-2; CDR3: ASSLGERTAYGYT
V: TRBV7-8; J: TRBJ1-1; CDR3: ASSLGGPGRTEAF
V: TRBV6-5; J: TRBJ1-2; CDR3: ASSPGVKI
V: TRBV9; J: TRBJ1-1; CDR3: ASSVGPGLKLNTEAF
V: TRBV30; J: TRBJ1-1; CDR3: AWRTLRESEAF
V: TRBV19; J: TRBJ2-7; CDR3: ASSMFGDHTYEQY
V: TRBV11-3; J: TRBJ1-1; CDR3: ASSLRYTEAF
V: TRBV10-3; J: TRBJ2-2; CDR3: AIRSVIGTANTGELF
V: TRBV6-5; J: TRBJ2-2; CDR3: ASRTTGGAAGELF
V: TRBV7-2; J: TRBJ1-1; CDR3: ASSLQVNTEAF
V: TRBV19; J: TRBJ1-4; CDR3: ASSRGQKNEKLF
V: TRBV18; J: TRBJ1-2; CDR3: ASSPRGQGLYGYT
V: TRBV9; J: TRBJ1-2; CDR3: ASSPFTRDRGGYT
V: TRBV4-3; J: TRBJ1-6; CDR3: ASSQTGDSIPFYNSPLH
V: TRBV11-2; J: TRBJ2-5; CDR3: ASSLGATPSGGSETQY
V: TRBV30; J: TRBJ1-5; CDR3: AWSSDQNQPQH
V: TRBV4-1; J: TRBJ2-3; CDR3: ASSRGRDTDTQY
V: TRBV29-1; J: TRBJ1-1; CDR3: SVDINGNTEAF
V: TRBV5-1; J: TRBJ2-2; CDR3: ASSLGGGELF
V: TRBV19; J: TRBJ1-2; CDR3: ASINSRAGDYGYT
V: TRBV19; J: TRBJ2-2; CDR3: ASRWARNTGELF
V: TRBV7-2; J: TRBJ2-7; CDR3: ASSFVTYEQY
V: TRBV6-8; J: TRBJ1-1; CDR3: ASSYDTPEGTPSYTEAF
V: TRBV11-3; J: TRBJ2-1; CDR3: ASSHEAADKF
V: TRBV6-4; J: TRBJ1-1; CDR3: ASSEGGQGVTNTEAF
V: TRBV5-6; J: TRBJ1-1; CDR3: ASSRVNTEAF
V: TRBV6-1; J: TRBJ1-1; CDR3: ASTERVGGRTEAF
V: TRBV4-2; J: TRBJ1-1; CDR3: ASSQDQVEAF
V: TRBV7-8; J: TRBJ2-7; CDR3: ASSLGRYEQY
V: TRBV6-5; J: TRBJ2-2; CDR3: ASRTNTGELF
V: TRBV19; J: TRBJ1-2; CDR3: ASSMGQYYGYT
V: TRBV10-1; J: TRBJ1-1; CDR3: ARTGPEAF
V: TRBV18; J: TRBJ2-7; CDR3: ASSPRLAGIYEQY
V: TRBV7-6; J: TRBJ2-7; CDR3: ASSAGNREAYEQY
V: TRBV27; J: TRBJ2-1; CDR3: ASRVGINNEQF
V: TRBV7-8; J: TRBJ2-7; CDR3: ASSPRDRGWEQY
V: TRBV19; J: TRBJ1-1; CDR3: ASTPRGGLNTEAF
V: TRBV6-6; J: TRBJ2-7; CDR3: ASRGQGASYEQY
V: TRBV30; J: TRBJ2-1; CDR3: AWGEPYNEQF
V: TRBV6-1; J: TRBJ2-1; CDR3: ASSEKIGTGRSDNEQF
V: TRBV30; J: TRBJ1-3; CDR3: AWRAGGFWVDPRNTIY